This T cell receptor beta chain was sequenced in a study of CD8 T cells in ankylosing spondylitis. Study-level results: Within ankylosing spondylitis blood, a TCR beta motif made up of under 10 highly homologous variants appeared to be characteristic. The authors found the disease-linked clones to be CD8+ and relatively rare in peripheral blood.

The length of the CDR3 is 14 residues. The V gene lost 2 bases and the J gene lost 5 bases, with 9 bases spanning the gap. Germline V lookup: CDR1 SGHTA, CDR2 FQGNSA. Libraries for TCR beta were made by quantitative 5'-RACE with molecular barcodes. TCRdb analysed the 5' RACE reads with MiXCR anew, one entry per CDR3 protein. The sample has more than 650,000 distinct CDR3 sequences, about 12% seen once. This clonotype was picked up a small number of times. What it binds is not known. The clonotype comes from a male donor with ankylosing spondylitis. The rearrangement uses TRBV7-2 and TRBJ2-2; maybe TRBD1 (5 bases). The sample taken for sequencing was blood, either unsorted or a sorted T cell fraction (not recorded which). CDR3 sequence reads: CASSLSQGTGELFF. The CDR3, as DNA: TGTGCCAGCAGCTTATCCCAGGGAACCGGGGAGCTGTTTTTT.